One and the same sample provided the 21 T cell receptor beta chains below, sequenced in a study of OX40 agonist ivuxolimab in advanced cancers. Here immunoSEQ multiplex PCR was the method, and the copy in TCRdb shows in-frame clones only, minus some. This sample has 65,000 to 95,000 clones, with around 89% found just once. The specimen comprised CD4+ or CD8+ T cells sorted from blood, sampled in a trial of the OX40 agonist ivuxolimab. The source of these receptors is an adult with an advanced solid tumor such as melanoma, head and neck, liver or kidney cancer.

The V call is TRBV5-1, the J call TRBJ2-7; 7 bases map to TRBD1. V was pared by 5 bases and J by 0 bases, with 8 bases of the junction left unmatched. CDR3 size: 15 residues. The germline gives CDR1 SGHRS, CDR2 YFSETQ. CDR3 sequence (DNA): TGCGCCAGCAGTTTTAGGGGGCTGGGCTCCTACGAGCAGTACTTC. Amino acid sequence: CASSFRGLGSYEQYF.

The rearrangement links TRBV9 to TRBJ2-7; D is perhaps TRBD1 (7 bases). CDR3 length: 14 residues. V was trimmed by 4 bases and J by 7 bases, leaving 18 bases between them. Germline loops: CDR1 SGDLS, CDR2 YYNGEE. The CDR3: CASSLNTGAGEQYF. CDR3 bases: TGTGCCAGCAGCCTGAATACAGGGGCGGGGGAGCAGTACTTC.

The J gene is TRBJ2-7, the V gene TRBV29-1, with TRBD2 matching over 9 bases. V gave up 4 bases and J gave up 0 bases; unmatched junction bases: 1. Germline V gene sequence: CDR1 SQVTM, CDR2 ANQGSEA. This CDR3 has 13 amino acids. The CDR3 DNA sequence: TGCAGCGTTGCAGCGGGGGGCTCCTACGAGCAGTACTTC. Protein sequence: CSVAAGGSYEQYF.

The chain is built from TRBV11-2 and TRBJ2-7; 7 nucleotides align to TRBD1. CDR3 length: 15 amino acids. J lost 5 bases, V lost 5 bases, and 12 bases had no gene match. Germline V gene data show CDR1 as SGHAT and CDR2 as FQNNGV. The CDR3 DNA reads TGTGCCAGCAGCCGCACAATGACAGGGATCAACGAGCAGTACTTC. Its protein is CASSRTMTGINEQYF.

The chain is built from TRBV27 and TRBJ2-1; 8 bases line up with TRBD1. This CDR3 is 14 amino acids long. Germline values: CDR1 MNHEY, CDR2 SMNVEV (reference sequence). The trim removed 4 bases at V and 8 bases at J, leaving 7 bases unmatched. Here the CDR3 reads CASSYGQGLDEQFF. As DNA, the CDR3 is TGTGCCAGCAGTTACGGACAGGGACTCGATGAGCAGTTCTTC.

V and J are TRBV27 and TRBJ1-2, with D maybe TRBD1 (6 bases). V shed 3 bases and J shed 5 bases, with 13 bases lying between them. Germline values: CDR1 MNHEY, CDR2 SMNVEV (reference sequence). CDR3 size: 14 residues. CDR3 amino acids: CASSLNGGSYGYTF. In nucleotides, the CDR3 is TGTGCCAGCAGTTTGAACGGGGGCAGTTATGGCTACACCTTC.

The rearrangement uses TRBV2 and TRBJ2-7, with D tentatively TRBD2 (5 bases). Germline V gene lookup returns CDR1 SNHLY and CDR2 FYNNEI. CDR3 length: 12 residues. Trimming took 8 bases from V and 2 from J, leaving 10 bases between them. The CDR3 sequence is CASGLYAYEQYF. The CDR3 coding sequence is TGTGCCAGCGGACTTTACGCCTACGAGCAGTACTTC.

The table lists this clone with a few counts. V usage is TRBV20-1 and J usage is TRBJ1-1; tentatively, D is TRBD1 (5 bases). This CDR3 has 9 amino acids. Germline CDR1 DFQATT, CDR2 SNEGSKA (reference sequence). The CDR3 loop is CIPGTLAFF. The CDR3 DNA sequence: TGCATCCCGGGGACGTTGGCTTTCTTT.

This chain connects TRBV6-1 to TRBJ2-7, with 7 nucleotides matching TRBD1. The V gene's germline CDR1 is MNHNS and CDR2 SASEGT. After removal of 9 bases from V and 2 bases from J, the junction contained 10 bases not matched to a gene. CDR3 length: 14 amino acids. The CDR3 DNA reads TGTGCCAGTATCAGGGGGAGTGCAACCTACGAGCAGTACTTC. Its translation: CASIRGSATYEQYF.

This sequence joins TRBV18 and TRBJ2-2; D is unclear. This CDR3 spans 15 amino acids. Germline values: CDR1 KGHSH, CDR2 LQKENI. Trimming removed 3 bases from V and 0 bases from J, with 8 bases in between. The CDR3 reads CASSPRPANTGELFF. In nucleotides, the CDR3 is TGTGCCAGCTCACCTAGGCCGGCGAACACCGGGGAGCTGTTTTTT. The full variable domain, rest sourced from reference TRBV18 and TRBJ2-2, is NAGVMQNPRHLVRRRGQEARLRCSPMKGHSHVYWYRQLPEEGLKFMVYLQKENIIDESGMPKERFSAEFPKEGPSILRIQQVVRGDSAAYFCASSPRPANTGELFFGEGSRLTVL.

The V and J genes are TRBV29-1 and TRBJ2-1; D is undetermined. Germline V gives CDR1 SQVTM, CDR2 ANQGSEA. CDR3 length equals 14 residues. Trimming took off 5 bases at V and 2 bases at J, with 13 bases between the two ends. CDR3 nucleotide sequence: TGCAGCGTTACCCCTAGTTTAACCTACAATGAGCAGTTCTTC. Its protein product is CSVTPSLTYNEQFF.

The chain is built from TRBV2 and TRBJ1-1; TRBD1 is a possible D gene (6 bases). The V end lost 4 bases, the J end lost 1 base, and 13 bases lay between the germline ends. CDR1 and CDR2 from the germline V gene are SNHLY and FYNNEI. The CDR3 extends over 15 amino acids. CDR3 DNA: TGTGCCAGCAGTGTACGCCAGGGACAGAACACTGAAGCTTTCTTT. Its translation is CASSVRQGQNTEAFF.

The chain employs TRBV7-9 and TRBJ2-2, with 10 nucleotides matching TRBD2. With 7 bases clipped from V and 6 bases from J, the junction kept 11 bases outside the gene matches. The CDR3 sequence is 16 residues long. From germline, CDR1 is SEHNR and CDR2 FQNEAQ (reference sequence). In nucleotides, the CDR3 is TGTGCCAGCACCAAGTGGGGGACTAGCGCAGCCGGGGAGCTGTTTTTT. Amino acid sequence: CASTKWGTSAAGELFF.

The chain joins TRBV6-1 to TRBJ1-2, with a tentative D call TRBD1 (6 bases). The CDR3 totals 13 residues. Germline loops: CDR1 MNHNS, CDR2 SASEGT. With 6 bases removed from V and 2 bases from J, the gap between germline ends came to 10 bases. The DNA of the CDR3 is TGTGCCAGCAGCCGGGACACAAACTATGGCTACACCTTC. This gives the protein CASSRDTNYGYTF.

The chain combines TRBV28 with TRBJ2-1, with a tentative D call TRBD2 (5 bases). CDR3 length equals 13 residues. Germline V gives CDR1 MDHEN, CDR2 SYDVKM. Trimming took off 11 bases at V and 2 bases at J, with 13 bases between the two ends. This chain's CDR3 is CAGGGFAYNEQFF. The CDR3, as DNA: TGTGCCGGAGGCGGTTTTGCCTACAATGAGCAGTTCTTC.

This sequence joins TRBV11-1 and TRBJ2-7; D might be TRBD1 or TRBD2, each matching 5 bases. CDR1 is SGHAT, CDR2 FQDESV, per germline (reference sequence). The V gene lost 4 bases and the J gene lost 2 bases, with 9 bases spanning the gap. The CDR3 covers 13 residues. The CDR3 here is CASSSGRAYEQYF. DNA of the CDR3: TGTGCCAGCAGCTCGGGACGGGCCTACGAGCAGTACTTC.

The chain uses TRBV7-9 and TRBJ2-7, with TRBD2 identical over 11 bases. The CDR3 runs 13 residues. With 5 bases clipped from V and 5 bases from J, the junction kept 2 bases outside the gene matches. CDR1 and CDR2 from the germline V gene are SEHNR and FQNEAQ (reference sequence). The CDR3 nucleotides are TGTGCCAGCAGCAAACTAGCGGGAGACGAGCAGTACTTC. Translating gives CASSKLAGDEQYF.

The CDR3 region is CASSPSLGSLSEAFF. As DNA, the CDR3 is TGTGCCAGCAGTCCATCCTTGGGGTCCCTGTCTGAAGCTTTCTTT. The chain recombines TRBV6-4 with TRBJ1-1; D call uncertain. V was cut by 5 bases and J by 6 bases, with 19 bases left in between. This CDR3 region has 15 residues. The germline V gene has CDR1 MRHNA and CDR2 SNTAGT.

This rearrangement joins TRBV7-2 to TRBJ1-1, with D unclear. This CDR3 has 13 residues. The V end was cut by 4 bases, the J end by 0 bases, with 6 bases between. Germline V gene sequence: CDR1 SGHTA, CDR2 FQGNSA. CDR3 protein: CASSSDMNTEAFF. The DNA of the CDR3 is TGTGCCAGCAGCTCAGACATGAACACTGAAGCTTTCTTT.

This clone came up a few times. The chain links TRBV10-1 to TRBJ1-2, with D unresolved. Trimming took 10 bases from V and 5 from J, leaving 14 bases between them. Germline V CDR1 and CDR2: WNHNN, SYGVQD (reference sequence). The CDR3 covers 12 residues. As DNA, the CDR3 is TGCGCCATCACCGAGGGAGGTTATGGCTACACCTTC. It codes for CAITEGGYGYTF.

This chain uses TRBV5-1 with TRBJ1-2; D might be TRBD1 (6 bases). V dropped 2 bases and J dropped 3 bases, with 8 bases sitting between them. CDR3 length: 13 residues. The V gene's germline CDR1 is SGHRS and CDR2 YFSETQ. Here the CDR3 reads CASSFSGDYGYTF. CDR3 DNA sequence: TGCGCCAGCAGCTTTTCAGGGGACTATGGCTACACCTTC.